This TCR beta chain appears in the sequencing data of a study of blood T cell repertoires in COVID-19. Produced via immunoSEQ multiplex PCR; TCRdb's table is partial and in-frame only. The sample comprises 50,000 to 75,000 clones, 90% to 95% of which are singletons, and 8.6% rests with the top ten. Germline V CDR1 and CDR2: MGHRA, YSYEKL. The CDR3 runs to 17 residues. V was trimmed by 1 base and J by 1 base, leaving 16 bases between them. Material for sequencing was peripheral blood. This TCR came from a human donor in a cohort sampled during active COVID-19. V gene TRBV4-1 combines with J gene TRBJ1-1; possibly TRBD1 for D (5 bases). In nucleotides, the CDR3 is TGCGCCAGCAGCCAAGCCGGGGGAAACTGGGGGAACACTGAAGCTTTCTTT. As protein: CASSQAGGNWGNTEAFF.